What follows is one TCR beta chain and its context. Germline V gives CDR1 SEHNR, CDR2 FQNEAQ (reference sequence). Germline trimming cut 6 bases from V and 7 bases from J; bases unmatched to any gene: 5. CDR3 size: 13 residues. This entry is derived from a study of blood T cell repertoires in COVID-19. Across the whole study: The United States, Italy and Spain provided the acute and convalescent COVID-19 samples.

Per the original data handling: Amplification with reference gene primers provided the estimates of nucleated cell counts. Here immunoSEQ multiplex PCR was the method, and the copy in TCRdb shows in-frame clones only, minus some. The D gene and trimming were derived from the DNA, and the V and J assignments and clone size from that table. Among some 60,000 clones listed, roughly 70% were seen once. What was sequenced was peripheral blood. The clonotype was recovered from a woman aged 45 to 65 with active or convalescent COVID-19. The chain uses TRBV7-9 and TRBJ1-4; 7 nucleotides line up with TRBD1. The DNA of the CDR3 is TGTGCCAGCAGTCGACAGGGTGGTGAAAAACTGTTTTTT. It translates to CASSRQGGEKLFF. Supplemented by reference TRBV7-9 and TRBJ1-4, the full variable domain reads DTGVSQNPRHKITKRGQNVTFRCDPISEHNRLYWYRQTLGQGPEFLTYFQNEAQLEKSRLLSDRFSAERPKGSFSTLEIQRTEQGDSAMYLCASSRQGGEKLFFGSGTQLSVL.